This T cell receptor beta chain appears in the sequencing data of a study of T cell repertoires in aging, cancer and after chemotherapy (dated by TCRdb to about 2019). Describing the broader study: Donors were distributed across six age groups ranging from 30 or younger to 70 or older, with at least three individuals included per group. Control TCR repertoires from healthy donors were recorded across several months to years, and re-sampling revealed clear clonal overlap. The full dataset contained approximately 9.6 million TCR reads. Peripheral blood TCR beta repertoires from healthy donors and cancer patients were profiled to examine immunoaging and T cell reconstitution after chemotherapy. A cohort of under 250 cancer patients (over 90 with hematological and 124 with solid cancers) was assembled, and 95 to 100 healthy donors were included as a reference group. Overall study results and their limits: In both cancer cohorts, median generation probability rose over the chemotherapy interval, which suggests that the repertoire was reconstituted through rebound thymic output. According to the authors, the repertoire data do not permit conclusions about immunological memory after chemotherapy. In healthy donors, the drop in TCR diversity with age came mainly from a loss of richness, whereas in cancer patients a loss of evenness also played a part. Compared with age-matched healthy donors, untreated patients with hematological or solid cancers had significantly lower TCR diversity and higher clonality in blood.

This clonotype appeared a few times. What antigen it recognizes has not been identified. Base qualities were left out, and no much larger clone turns up one base away. Rearranged TRB sequences spanning V, D and J segments were amplified by multiplex touch-down PCR using a mixed TRB-A/B primer pool. Two consecutive PCR reactions with Phusion HS II polymerase added Illumina adapters and sample indices to the amplicons. Amplicons were gel-purified using the NucleoSpin Gel and PCR Clean-up kit and were subsequently checked with Qubit and an Agilent 2100 Bioanalyzer. The libraries were sequenced on an Illumina MiSeq with 600-cycle, single-indexed, paired-end runs. The study's processing was this. Processing of the TRB sequences was carried out with MiXCR versions 2.12 and 3.0.5. Each unique CDR3 nucleotide sequence was counted as one clone, and only productive sequences with at least two reads were retained. The repertoire metrics were Shannon diversity, evenness, clonality (calculated as one minus evenness), and diversity profiles parameterized by alpha from 0 to 5. Generation probabilities of clones in paired pre- and post-chemotherapy samples were computed with the IGoR algorithm. In-frame beta chains were kept once TCRdb had trimmed the public reads at Q25 with fastp and called clones with MiXCR. Rows with a matching CDR3 protein are joined into one entry that keeps the most common DNA and genes. For this entry, the V and J calls and clone size follow TCRdb and not the study's own pipeline. Across this sample there are 9,000 to 10,000 distinct CDR3 sequences, with under 35% seen only once. The ten largest clones capture approximately 3.5% of the sample.

From cysteine to phenylalanine, the CDR3 is 18 amino acids long. Only CDR3 DNA remains: 54 bases, in frame from the first base. For CDR1 and CDR2, the germline V gene lists SGHAT and FQNNGV. At the junction V is shortened by 3 bases and J by 6 bases, with 24 bases in between. Instead of sorted cells or RNA, genomic DNA extracted from peripheral blood served as the source for amplifying TCR beta rearrangements. The sequence links TRBV11-2 to TRBJ1-3, with no D gene named confidently. The source is a human donor in good health. The sample taken for sequencing was blood. The CDR3 is CASSFGSTPGGRVNTIYF. The sequence in DNA is TGTGCCAGCAGCTTTGGTAGTACCCCTGGAGGAAGGGTAAACACCATATATTTT.